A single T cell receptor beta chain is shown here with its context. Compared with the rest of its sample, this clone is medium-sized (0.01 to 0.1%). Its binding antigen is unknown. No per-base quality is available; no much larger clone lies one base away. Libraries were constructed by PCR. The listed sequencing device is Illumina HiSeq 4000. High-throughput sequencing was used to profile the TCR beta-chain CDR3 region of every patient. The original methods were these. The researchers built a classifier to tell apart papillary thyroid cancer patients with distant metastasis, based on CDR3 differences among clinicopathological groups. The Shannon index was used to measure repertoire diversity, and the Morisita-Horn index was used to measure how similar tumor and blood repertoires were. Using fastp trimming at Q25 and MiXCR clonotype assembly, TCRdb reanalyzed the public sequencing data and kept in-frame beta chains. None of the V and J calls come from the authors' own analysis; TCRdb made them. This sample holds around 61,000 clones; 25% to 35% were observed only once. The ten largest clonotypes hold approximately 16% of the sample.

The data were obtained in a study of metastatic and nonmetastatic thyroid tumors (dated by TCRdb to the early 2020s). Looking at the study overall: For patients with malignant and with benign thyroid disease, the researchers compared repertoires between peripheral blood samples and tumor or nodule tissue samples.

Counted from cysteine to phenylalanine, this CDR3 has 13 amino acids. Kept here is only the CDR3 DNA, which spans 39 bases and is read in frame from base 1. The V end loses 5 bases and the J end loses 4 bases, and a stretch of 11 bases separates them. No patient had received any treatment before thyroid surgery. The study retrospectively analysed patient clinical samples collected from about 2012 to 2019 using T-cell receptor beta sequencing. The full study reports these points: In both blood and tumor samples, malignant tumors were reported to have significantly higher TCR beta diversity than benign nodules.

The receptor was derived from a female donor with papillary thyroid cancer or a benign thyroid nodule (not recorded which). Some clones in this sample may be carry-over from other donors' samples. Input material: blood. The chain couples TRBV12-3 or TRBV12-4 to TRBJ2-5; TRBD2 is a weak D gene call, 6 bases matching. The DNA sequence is TGTGCCAGCAGTCCCGGGACTGGAGAGACCCAGTACTTC. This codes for CASSPGTGETQYF.